What follows is one T cell receptor (beta chain) and its context. Its antigen is not identified. At cycle 4 day 1, cycle 7 day 1, and baseline, blood was sampled. The sample originates from a study of OX40 agonist ivuxolimab in advanced cancers. Across the study: At 0.01 to 10 mg/kg, ivuxolimab was administered intravenously to patients every 2 weeks.

This CDR3 region has 19 residues. Overall study findings and caveats: Antigen specificity remained undetermined for the expanded peripheral T cells.

The method was immunoSEQ multiplex PCR; TCRdb's version includes in-frame clones alone and lacks a portion of them. The data hold approximately 100,000 clones, with about 85% observed a single time. J is TRBJ2-1 and V is TRBV12-1; no check of the table's D call, TRBD1, against the DNA was made. TRBV12-1 is classified as a pseudogene. This TCR derives from an adult with an advanced solid tumor such as melanoma, head and neck, liver or kidney cancer. The sample in question was CD4+ or CD8+ T cells sorted from blood, obtained in a trial of the OX40 agonist ivuxolimab. DNA for the CDR3: TGTGCCAGCAGCTTTCTTTCCAGGGGGAGGAGCGGGCCATACAATGAGCAGTTCTTC. Translated: CASSFLSRGRSGPYNEQFF.